A single sample gave rise to the 5 T cell receptor beta chains below, sequenced in a study of PD-L1 blockade in urothelial cancer. The time point: pretreatment peripheral blood. TCRdb's copy holds only in-frame clones and misses some; the assay was immunoSEQ multiplex PCR. Counted here are about 87,000 clones, 84% occurring once; the ten biggest clones make up around 2.1%. The specimen was PBMCs, collected around atezolizumab (anti-PD-L1) treatment. The receptors originated from a man aged 55 to 69 with urothelial cancer.

The chain recombines TRBV30 with TRBJ2-5; D might be TRBD1 (6 bases). CDR1 GTSNPN and CDR2 SVGIG come from the germline V gene (reference sequence). The CDR3 is 15 amino acids. The germline V and J ends were trimmed by 2 bases and 7 bases, with 20 bases remaining between them. CDR3 DNA: TGTGCCTGGAGTTTGACAGGATTTCTCCCAGTGACCCAGTACTTC. Amino acids: CAWSLTGFLPVTQYF.

This clone has a single count. The rearrangement links TRBV2 to TRBJ2-2; 7 bases match TRBD2. The V gene end was trimmed by 8 bases and the J gene end by 1 base; junction bases not matched to a gene: 7. CDR3 length: 15 residues. The germline V gene has CDR1 SNHLY and CDR2 FYNNEI. The CDR3 region is CASAGTTKNTGELFF. The CDR3 coding sequence is TGTGCCAGCGCAGGGACTACAAAGAACACCGGGGAGCTGTTTTTT.

The rearrangement joins TRBV19 to TRBJ2-6; 8 positions match TRBD1. The V segment lost 2 bases and the J segment 5 bases; nucleotides outside the gene matches: 11. This CDR3 has 18 residues. Germline values: CDR1 LNHDA, CDR2 SQIVND (reference sequence). The CDR3 DNA sequence: TGTGCCAGTAGTATAAGCGCGGCAGGGGGCGCGAGGGCCAACGTCCTGACTTTC. It is translated as CASSISAAGGARANVLTF.

The chain couples TRBV21-1 to TRBJ1-5; TRBD1, the table's D call, lacks a check against the DNA. TRBV21-1 is deemed a pseudogene. The CDR3 totals 13 residues. The CDR3 DNA reads TGTGCCGCCTCAGAGGACAGAAATCAGCCCCAGCATTTT. As protein: CAASEDRNQPQHF.

The gene calls are TRBV6-5 and TRBJ1-5; no reliable D call. This CDR3 contains 15 residues. The V gene lost 6 bases and the J gene lost 3 bases, with 15 bases spanning the gap. CDR1 is MNHEY, CDR2 SVGAGI, per germline. CDR3 loop: CASSPTPTTNQPQHF. As DNA, the CDR3 is TGTGCCAGCAGCCCTACGCCGACAACCAATCAGCCCCAGCATTTT.